This TCR beta chain was captured in a study of control samples from healthy donors and cancer patients. The data were produced by immunoSEQ multiplex PCR, yet TCRdb's version contains in-frame clones alone and is incomplete. The repertoire holds some 7,200 clones, with roughly 85% as singletons. Germline assignment: CDR1 SGHRS and CDR2 YFSETQ. Deletions cut 6 bases from V and 0 bases from J, with 10 bases between. The CDR3 is 15 residues long. The chain combines TRBV5-1 with TRBJ1-6; D may be TRBD1 (5 bases). The receptor's source is a man in his sixties or seventies with lung cancer. Specimen: PBMCs. CDR3 in amino acids: CASMPGSSYNSPLHF. CDR3 nucleotides: TGCGCCAGCATGCCAGGGAGCTCCTATAATTCACCCCTCCACTTT.